Shown below are 5 T cell receptor beta chains from a single sample sequenced in a study of read filtering for tumor transcriptome and immune sequencing. The library was built from about 400 ng RNA with molecular barcoded adaptors for alpha/delta and beta/gamma chains. Each CDR3 protein gets one entry after TCRdb re-called the reads with MiXCR. The table includes 130,000 or so distinct CDR3 sequences, under 15% detected once. The sample taken for sequencing was a population of CD138-negative cells sorted from bone marrow. The receptors derive from a donor at least 40 years old with multiple myeloma.

The gene calls are TRBV7-3 and TRBJ2-1, with 7 positions matching TRBD2. Germline lookup yields CDR1 SGHTA and CDR2 FQGTGA. With 0 bases clipped from V and 8 bases from J, the junction kept 4 bases outside the gene matches. The CDR3 runs 14 residues. The CDR3 DNA follows: TGTGCCAGCAGCTTAACTAGCGGGCGGGATGAGCAGTTCTTC. Protein: CASSLTSGRDEQFF. Complete variable domain (other parts from reference TRBV7-3 and TRBJ2-1): GAGVSQTPSNKVTEKGKYVELRCDPISGHTALYWYRQSLGQGPEFLIYFQGTGAADDSGLPNDRFFAVRPEGSVSTLKIQRTERGDSAVYLCASSLTSGRDEQFFGPGTRLTVL.

Ten or more counts support this clonotype. V and J are TRBV10-3 and TRBJ2-7, with D unresolved. The CDR3 loop spans 14 amino acids. The V and J ends lost 8 bases and 1 base respectively, with 15 bases between them. Germline CDR1 and CDR2: ENHRY and SYGVKD. CDR3 DNA sequence: TGTGCCATCGCCTATAGCCGGAGTTCCTACGAGCAGTACTTC. Its protein product is CAIAYSRSSYEQYF.

This clonotype came up many times. A read error may account for a junction end that differs from germline. J is TRBJ2-2 and V is TRBV3-1; 10 bases are shared with TRBD2. The CDR3 is 16 amino acids. Germline V CDR1 and CDR2: LGHDT, YNNKEL (reference sequence). The CDR3 bases are TGCGCCAGCAGCCTGAGAGGACTAGCGGACACCGGGGAGCTGTTTTTT. Its protein product is CASSLRGLADTGELFF. Full variable domain (remainder filled in from reference TRBV3-1 and TRBJ2-2): DTAVSQTPKYLVTQMGNDKSIKCEQNLGHDTMYWYKQDSKKFLKIMFSYNNKELIINETVPNRFSPKSPDKAHLNLHINSLELGDSAVYFCASSLRGLADTGELFFGEGSRLTVL.

In its sample, this clonotype was seen many times. The chain combines TRBV5-6 with TRBJ2-2; tentatively, D is TRBD2 (6 bases). The V and J ends lost 4 bases and 7 bases respectively, with 20 bases between them. This CDR3 is 16 amino acids long. Germline values: CDR1 SGHDT, CDR2 YYEEEE. CDR3 sequence reads: CASSGGSAGSGGELFF. The CDR3 bases are TGTGCCAGCAGCGGAGGGAGCGCGGGGTCTGGCGGGGAGCTGTTTTTT.

This clonotype was counted at least ten times. The rearrangement uses TRBV5-1 and TRBJ1-4; tentative D call: TRBD1 (5 bases). The V gene lost 4 bases and the J gene lost 6 bases, with 13 bases spanning the gap. Germline lookup yields CDR1 SGHRS and CDR2 YFSETQ. The CDR3 runs 14 residues. The CDR3 here is CASSEDGGDEKLFF. DNA for the CDR3: TGCGCCAGCAGCGAAGACGGGGGGGATGAAAAACTGTTTTTT.